This entry lists 21 T cell receptor beta chains sequenced from one sample in a study of cytomegalovirus exposure and HLA in healthy donors. Primers: 60 Vbeta forward and 13 Jbeta reverse. Some clones are missing from TCRdb's copy, which holds only in-frame ones; the method was immunoSEQ multiplex PCR. The data show around 150,000 clones, 80% to 90% seen once. Sequences were obtained from PBMCs. The receptors originated from a man aged 18 to 30 in good health and CMV-seropositive.

The chain combines TRBV19 with TRBJ2-1, with TRBD2 matching over 7 bases. With 3 bases clipped from V and 6 bases from J, the junction kept 2 bases outside the gene matches. CDR1 and CDR2 (germline): LNHDA, SQIVND (reference sequence). This CDR3 is built from 13 residues. Written as DNA, the CDR3 is TGTGCCAGTAGTATTCGGGGGGTCAATGAGCAGTTCTTC. This codes for CASSIRGVNEQFF.

CDR3 in DNA: TGTGCCAGCAGCTTCACAGATTACAATGAGCAGTTCTTC. It codes for CASSFTDYNEQFF. This rearrangement joins TRBV5-4 to TRBJ2-1, with D unclear. The V and J ends lost 2 bases and 4 bases respectively, with 7 bases between them. The CDR3 contains 13 residues. The germline CDR1 and CDR2 sequences are SGHNT and YYREEE (reference sequence).

The V call is TRBV9, the J call TRBJ2-3; D might be TRBD2 (7 bases). This CDR3 spans 17 amino acids. Germline CDR1 is SGDLS and CDR2 is YYNGEE. V gave up 0 bases and J gave up 2 bases, with 16 bases separating them. The CDR3 coding sequence is TGTGCCAGCAGCGTAGTTGGGGGGGCCTACTTCACAGATACGCAGTATTTT. Amino acids: CASSVVGGAYFTDTQYF.

This sequence joins TRBV7-9 and TRBJ2-2, with 7 bases that match TRBD1. Germline CDR1 is SEHNR and CDR2 is FQNEAQ (reference sequence). V dropped 8 bases and J dropped 2; count of bases not matched to a gene: 11. CDR3 size: 16 residues. The CDR3 loop reads CASVQTGTANTGELFF. DNA of the CDR3: TGTGCCAGCGTACAGACCGGGACAGCTAACACCGGGGAGCTGTTTTTT.

The chain carries TRBV10-3 and TRBJ1-6, with a weak D call TRBD1 (6 bases). Per germline, CDR1 ENHRY and CDR2 SYGVKD. The CDR3 loop spans 15 amino acids. V lost 11 bases and J lost 5, with 19 bases in between. CDR3 sequence: CAVKVAAGDNSPLHF. The CDR3 DNA reads TGTGCCGTTAAAGTGGCGGCAGGGGATAATTCACCCCTCCACTTT.

The chain recombines TRBV9 with TRBJ2-5; possibly TRBD1 for D (6 bases). Germline CDR1 reads SGDLS; CDR2 reads YYNGEE. The V gene lost 0 bases and the J gene lost 5 bases, with 17 bases spanning the gap. The CDR3 contains 16 residues. The CDR3 region is CASSVDGRAGEETQYF. CDR3 DNA sequence: TGTGCCAGCAGCGTAGATGGTCGCGCAGGGGAGGAGACCCAGTACTTC.

CDR3 loop: CASSLGNQGAGSPLHF. CDR3 coding DNA: TGTGCCAGCAGCTTAGGAAACCAGGGGGCCGGATCACCCCTCCACTTT. This rearrangement joins TRBV7-2 to TRBJ1-6, with 8 bases fitting TRBD1. Germline CDR1 reads SGHTA; CDR2 reads FQGNSA. This CDR3 region has 16 residues. V was pared by 1 base and J by 10 bases, with 9 bases of the junction left unmatched.

The chain carries TRBV21-1 and TRBJ2-5; TRBD2 is the table's D call, not checked against the DNA. TRBV21-1 is deemed a pseudogene. The CDR3 contains 16 residues. CDR3 protein: CASSETGRGVRETQYF. The CDR3 DNA reads as TGTGCCAGCAGCGAAACGGGGCGGGGGGTCCGGGAGACCCAGTACTTC.

This clone was recorded a few times. The chain joins TRBV30 to TRBJ2-3, with D tentatively TRBD2 (7 bases). CDR1 is GTSNPN, CDR2 SVGIG, per germline (reference sequence). V lost 3 bases to trimming and J lost 2 bases, with 15 bases between them. This CDR3 contains 15 residues. The CDR3 loop is CAWSRWRGLTDTQYF. For the CDR3, the DNA is TGTGCCTGGAGCAGGTGGCGGGGGCTCACAGATACGCAGTATTTT.

The chain recombines TRBV27 with TRBJ2-3, with D uncertain. CDR3 length: 14 amino acids. Per germline, CDR1 MNHEY and CDR2 SMNVEV (reference sequence). The V end was cut by 3 bases, the J end by 2 bases, with 9 bases between. The CDR3 spells CASSLNRVTDTQYF. The CDR3 DNA sequence: TGTGCCAGCAGTTTGAACAGAGTCACAGATACGCAGTATTTT.

In this sample, this clone turned up a few times. The chain carries TRBV5-1 and TRBJ2-3, with D tentatively TRBD2 (6 bases). This CDR3 has 13 residues. V lost 4 bases and J lost 4, with 10 bases in between. Germline V gene sequence: CDR1 SGHRS, CDR2 YFSETQ. CDR3 loop: CASSQGTADTQYF. CDR3 bases: TGCGCCAGCAGCCAAGGGACTGCAGATACGCAGTATTTT.

The chain recombines TRBV30 with TRBJ1-1; D remains ambiguous. The CDR3 is 12 residues long. Trimming shortened V by 3 bases and J by 4 bases, and 9 bases separated the two germline ends. In germline, CDR1 is GTSNPN, CDR2 SVGIG (reference sequence). CDR3 coding DNA: TGTGCCTGGAGAGCTACGCTCACTGAAGCTTTCTTT. It codes for CAWRATLTEAFF.

This rearrangement joins TRBV6-5 to TRBJ1-2; 8 bases map to TRBD1. CDR1 is MNHEY, CDR2 SVGAGI, per germline. Losses at the gene ends were 2 bases for V and 7 bases for J; bases not matched to a gene: 9. This CDR3 comprises 15 residues. CDR3 region: CASSYRAGGSGGYTF. The DNA of the CDR3 is TGTGCCAGCAGTTACAGGGCAGGGGGCTCAGGTGGCTACACCTTC.

About this clone: Other nucleotide sequences from this sample produce the same CDR3. The genes are TRBV5-1 and TRBJ2-3; 8 positions match TRBD2. Germline values: CDR1 SGHRS, CDR2 YFSETQ. The CDR3 loop spans 15 amino acids. After removal of 0 bases from V and 2 bases from J, the junction contained 2 bases not matched to a gene. CDR3 residues: CASSLATSDTDTQYF. In nucleotides, the CDR3 is TGCGCCAGCAGCTTGGCGACTAGCGACACAGATACGCAGTATTTT. Together with reference TRBV5-1 and TRBJ2-3, the CDR3 gives the full variable domain: KAGVTQTPRYLIKTRGQQVTLSCSPISGHRSVSWYQQTPGQGLQFLFEYFSETQRNKGNFPGRFSGRQFSNSRSEMNVSTLELGDSALYLCASSLATSDTDTQYFGPGTRLTVL.

As to this clone: Other DNA sequences of this sample code for an identical CDR3. The chain couples TRBV7-8 to TRBJ1-1; 10 nucleotides agree with TRBD1. The germline V gene has CDR1 SGHVS and CDR2 FQNEAQ. This CDR3 is 14 amino acids long. V gave up 5 bases and J gave up 1 base; unmatched junction bases: 1. The CDR3 sequence is CASSRDRGNTEAFF. DNA of the CDR3: TGTGCCAGCAGCAGGGACAGGGGGAACACTGAAGCTTTCTTT.

V usage is TRBV19 and J usage is TRBJ1-5, with D uncertain. Germline lookup yields CDR1 LNHDA and CDR2 SQIVND (reference sequence). The CDR3 runs 12 residues. Trimming pared 3 bases from V and 6 bases from J, leaving 6 bases between. The CDR3 spells CASSISGQPQHF. The CDR3 DNA is TGTGCCAGTAGTATCAGCGGTCAGCCCCAGCATTTT. The whole variable domain, remainder taken from reference TRBV19 and TRBJ1-5, is DGGITQSPKYLFRKEGQNVTLSCEQNLNHDAMYWYRQDPGQGLRLIYYSQIVNDFQKGDIAEGYSVSREKKESFPLTVTSAQKNPTAFYLCASSISGQPQHFGDGTRLSIL.

The chain carries TRBV29-1 and TRBJ2-7; D not resolved. Per the germline V gene, CDR1 is SQVTM and CDR2 is ANQGSEA. The CDR3 runs to 11 residues. Trimming pared 2 bases from V and 4 bases from J, leaving 6 bases between. The CDR3 region is CSVENGYEQYF. Here the CDR3 DNA reads TGCAGCGTTGAAAACGGTTACGAGCAGTACTTC.

The rearrangement links TRBV18 to TRBJ1-1, with D perhaps TRBD1 (5 bases). V lost 2 bases, J lost 2 bases, and 15 bases lay in between. CDR1 is KGHSH, CDR2 LQKENI, per germline. The length of the CDR3 is 16 residues. This chain's CDR3 is CASSPRGEGGNTEAFF. CDR3 DNA sequence: TGTGCCAGCTCACCAAGAGGGGAGGGCGGCAACACTGAAGCTTTCTTT.

The chain has TRBV4-2 and TRBJ1-4; tentative D call: TRBD1 (6 bases). V was trimmed by 1 base and J by 5 bases, leaving 11 bases between them. Germline CDR1 and CDR2: LGHNA and YNFKEQ. The CDR3 loop spans 15 amino acids. The CDR3 DNA follows: TGTGCCAGCAGCCAAGTACAGGGTTGGAATGAAAAACTGTTTTTT. This encodes CASSQVQGWNEKLFF.

This clone appeared once. The V gene is TRBV2, the J gene TRBJ2-7, with a possible D match to TRBD2 (5 bases). The V gene lost 8 bases and the J gene lost 6 bases, with 11 bases spanning the gap. Germline CDR1 and CDR2: SNHLY and FYNNEI. This CDR3 is 11 amino acids long. The CDR3 protein is CASPSLPEQYF. CDR3 coding DNA: TGTGCCAGCCCTAGCTTGCCCGAGCAGTACTTC. Full variable domain (outside the CDR3, taken from reference TRBV2 and TRBJ2-7): EPEVTQTPSHQVTQMGQEVILRCVPISNHLYFYWYRQILGQKVEFLVSFYNNEISEKSEIFDDQFSVERPDGSNFTLKIRSTKLEDSAMYFCASPSLPEQYFGPGTRLTVT.

The chain has TRBV6-5 and TRBJ2-2, with a tentative D call TRBD2 (5 bases). V dropped 0 bases and J dropped 8 bases, with 10 bases sitting between them. Per germline, CDR1 MNHEY and CDR2 SVGAGI. This CDR3 has 14 residues. The CDR3 protein is CASSYSWERGELFF. In DNA, the CDR3 is TGTGCCAGCAGTTACTCGTGGGAGCGGGGGGAGCTGTTTTTT.